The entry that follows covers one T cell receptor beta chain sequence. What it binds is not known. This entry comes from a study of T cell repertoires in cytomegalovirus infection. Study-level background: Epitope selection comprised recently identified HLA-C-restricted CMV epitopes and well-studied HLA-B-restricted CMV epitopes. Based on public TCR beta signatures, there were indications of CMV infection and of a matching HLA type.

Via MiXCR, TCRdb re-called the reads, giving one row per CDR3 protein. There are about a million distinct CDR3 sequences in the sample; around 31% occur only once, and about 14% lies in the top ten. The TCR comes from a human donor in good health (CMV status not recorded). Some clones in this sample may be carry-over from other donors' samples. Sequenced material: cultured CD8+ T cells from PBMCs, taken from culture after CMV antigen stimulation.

The CDR3 nucleotides read TGCGCCAGCAGCTGGGGGACAGACCCCTATGGCTACACCTTC. Translated: CASSWGTDPYGYTF. J is TRBJ1-2 and V is TRBV5-1; TRBD1 matches at 7 bases. The length of the CDR3 is 14 residues. V dropped 3 bases and J dropped 4; count of bases not matched to a gene: 6. The germline V gene has CDR1 SGHRS and CDR2 YFSETQ.